In this sample, the clone carrying this TCR beta chain turned up once. This entry is derived from a study of cytomegalovirus exposure and HLA in healthy donors. Vbeta (60) and Jbeta (13) primers were used in the PCR. Sequenced by immunoSEQ multiplex PCR; TCRdb stores in-frame clones only, minus some. The sample consists of around 80,000 clones, around 78% of them appearing once. V lost 6 bases and J 2 bases, leaving 10 bases between the germline ends. The CDR3 has 13 amino acids. Germline values: CDR1 ENHRY, CDR2 SYGVKD. The sequence was obtained from a man in his forties in good health and CMV-seronegative. The sample consisted of PBMCs. The chain employs TRBV10-3 and TRBJ1-1, with unresolved D. The DNA of the CDR3 is TGTGCCATCAGACGGGAAATAAACACTGAAGCTTTCTTT. Its protein product is CAIRREINTEAFF.